These 21 T cell receptor beta chains share one sample of origin, sequenced in a study of blood T cell repertoires in COVID-19. Only in-frame clones appear in the TCRdb table, and some are missing; sequencing was by immunoSEQ multiplex PCR. The sample lists about 220,000 clones; roughly 87% were seen once. Material: peripheral blood. The receptor set was obtained from a man aged 40-50 years with active or convalescent COVID-19.

This chain uses TRBV5-1 with TRBJ2-1; 7 bases are shared with TRBD2. There are 15 residues in the CDR3. V lost 4 bases to trimming and J lost 6 bases; unmatched junction nucleotides: 10. Germline CDR1 and CDR2: SGHRS and YFSETQ. Here the CDR3 DNA reads TGCGCCAGCAGCAGGGGTCCGGGACTAACCAATGAGCAGTTCTTC. This sequence encodes CASSRGPGLTNEQFF.

Only a few counts were recorded for this clone. The rearrangement links TRBV30 to TRBJ1-2, with 7 bases fitting TRBD1. Trimming took 3 bases from V and 4 from J; bases not matched to a gene: 11. CDR1 is GTSNPN and CDR2 is SVGIG in the germline V gene (reference sequence). The CDR3 extends over 15 amino acids. In nucleotides, the CDR3 is TGTGCCTGGAGGTCCGACAGGGCTTCGGTCTATGGCTACACCTTC. Translated: CAWRSDRASVYGYTF. Looking up the rest from reference TRBV30 and TRBJ1-2 gives the full variable domain: SQTIHQWPATLVQPVGSPLSLECTVEGTSNPNLYWYRQAAGRGLQLLFYSVGIGQISSEVPQNLSASRPQDRQFILSSKKLLLSDSGFYLCAWRSDRASVYGYTFGSGTRLTVV.

V gene TRBV28 combines with J gene TRBJ2-7; the D gene is possibly TRBD1 (6 bases). From germline, CDR1 is MDHEN and CDR2 SYDVKM. This CDR3 region has 13 residues. The germline V and J ends were trimmed by 1 base and 4 bases, with 8 bases remaining between them. Here the CDR3 reads CASSLFQGYEQYF. Written as DNA, the CDR3 is TGTGCCAGCAGTTTATTTCAGGGGTACGAGCAGTACTTC.

This rearrangement joins TRBV27 to TRBJ1-5; no clear D. Trimming left V 5 bases short and J 2 bases short, with 10 bases between. The CDR3 is 14 residues long. Germline V CDR1 and CDR2: MNHEY, SMNVEV (reference sequence). For the CDR3, the DNA is TGTGCCAGCAGTCCGAGGTTAGGCAATCAGCCCCAGCATTTT. Translating gives CASSPRLGNQPQHF.

J is TRBJ1-5 and V is TRBV6-5, with D maybe TRBD1 (6 bases). The CDR3 covers 13 residues. The ends were cut back, 6 bases at V and 6 bases at J, with 12 bases in the middle. Germline assignment: CDR1 MNHEY and CDR2 SVGAGI. CDR3 protein: CASSHGGPQPQHF. The CDR3 DNA is TGTGCCAGCAGCCACGGGGGGCCTCAGCCCCAGCATTTT.

The chain links TRBV9 to TRBJ2-7, with D unclear. V was clipped by 0 bases and J by 6 bases, with 16 bases between them. CDR1 and CDR2 from the germline V gene are SGDLS and YYNGEE. This CDR3 spans 15 amino acids. The CDR3 region is CASSVVESLTSEQYF. CDR3 bases: TGTGCCAGCAGCGTAGTGGAGTCCTTAACCTCCGAGCAGTACTTC.

This chain uses TRBV6-6 with TRBJ1-1, with 10 positions matching TRBD1. The CDR3 totals 15 residues. Germline trimming cut 6 bases from V and 3 bases from J; bases unmatched to any gene: 7. CDR1 is MNHNY and CDR2 is SVGAGI in the germline V gene (reference sequence). CDR3 protein: CASRTTDRGDTEAFF. Here the CDR3 DNA reads TGTGCCAGCAGAACAACGGACAGGGGGGACACTGAAGCTTTCTTT.

This rearrangement joins TRBV28 to TRBJ1-2; possible D gene TRBD1, 5 bases. V dropped 5 bases and J dropped 1 base, with 14 bases sitting between them. The CDR3 loop spans 15 amino acids. Germline-derived CDR1 and CDR2 are MDHEN and SYDVKM. The CDR3 is CASSTHRQLNYGYTF. The CDR3 bases are TGTGCCAGCAGTACCCACCGACAGCTTAACTATGGCTACACCTTC.

This clone appeared a single time. The chain uses TRBV6-6 and TRBJ2-7; TRBD1 matches at 10 bases. The germline gives CDR1 MNHNY, CDR2 SVGAGI (reference sequence). CDR3 size: 15 residues. The V gene end was trimmed by 5 bases and the J gene end by 2 bases; junction bases not matched to a gene: 6. The CDR3 DNA follows: TGTGCCAGCAGTCCCGTCGGACAGGGGGCCTACGAGCAGTACTTC. This encodes CASSPVGQGAYEQYF.

This clone showed up just once. V is TRBV7-6 and J is TRBJ2-1, with TRBD2 identical over 8 bases. Germline lookup yields CDR1 SGHVS and CDR2 FNYEAQ. This CDR3 contains 16 residues. Losses at the gene ends were 5 bases for V and 2 bases for J; bases not matched to a gene: 8. CDR3 sequence: CASSERAGGTYNEQFF. For the CDR3, the DNA is TGTGCCAGCAGCGAAAGGGCGGGGGGCACCTACAATGAGCAGTTCTTC.

CDR3 sequence reads: CATSDVGQGITDTQYF. As DNA, the CDR3 is TGTGCCACCAGTGATGTGGGACAGGGGATTACAGATACGCAGTATTTT. The J gene is TRBJ2-3, the V gene TRBV24-1; 10 positions match TRBD1. CDR1 and CDR2 from the germline V gene are KGHDR and SFDVKD. V trimming: 3 bases; J trimming: 3 bases; junction bases outside the gene matches: 5. The CDR3 has 16 amino acids.

CDR3 region: CAWSVSRHTEAFF. DNA of the CDR3: TGTGCCTGGAGTGTAAGCAGGCACACTGAAGCTTTCTTT. The chain carries TRBV30 and TRBJ1-1, with D hard to call. The germline V and J ends were trimmed by 0 bases and 3 bases, with 8 bases remaining between them. In germline, CDR1 is GTSNPN, CDR2 SVGIG (reference sequence). The CDR3 is 13 amino acids.

CDR3 DNA: TGTGCCAGCACTACTGGGGCCAACGTCCTGACTTTC. It yields the protein CASTTGANVLTF. This chain joins TRBV27 and TRBJ2-6, with D uncertain. There are 12 residues in the CDR3. The V gene's germline CDR1 is MNHEY and CDR2 SMNVEV (reference sequence). The V end was cut by 7 bases, the J end by 2 bases, with 3 bases between.

The chain has TRBV5-4 and TRBJ2-3, with a possible D match to TRBD2 (6 bases). Deletions cut 0 bases from V and 5 bases from J, with 10 bases between. Per germline, CDR1 SGHNT and CDR2 YYREEE (reference sequence). This CDR3 is built from 14 residues. The CDR3 coding sequence is TGTGCCAGCAGCTTGGCCGCGGGGTTAGATACGCAGTATTTT. It translates to CASSLAAGLDTQYF.

The CDR3 sequence is CASSEQGVGNNSPLHF. The CDR3 DNA follows: TGTGCCAGCAGTGAACAGGGCGTTGGGAATAATTCACCCCTCCACTTT. The V call is TRBV2, the J call TRBJ1-6; possible D gene TRBD1, 5 bases. Germline CDR1 and CDR2: SNHLY and FYNNEI. This CDR3 is 16 amino acids long. Trimming took 2 bases from V and 5 from J, leaving 13 bases between them.

The chain couples TRBV10-2 to TRBJ1-6, with TRBD1 as a possible D gene (6 bases). Trimming took off 4 bases at V and 18 bases at J, with 19 bases between the two ends. The germline V gene has CDR1 WSHSY and CDR2 SAAADI. This CDR3 contains 13 residues. CDR3: CASSVGGPQGPHF. Here the CDR3 DNA reads TGCGCCAGCAGTGTAGGGGGACCCCAAGGTCCCCACTTT.

The rearrangement links TRBV5-1 to TRBJ1-5, with 10 bases aligning to TRBD1. With 0 bases clipped from V and 6 bases from J, the junction kept 0 bases outside the gene matches. The length of the CDR3 is 14 residues. From germline, CDR1 is SGHRS and CDR2 YFSETQ. CDR3 sequence reads: CASSLGQGAQPQHF. The CDR3 DNA reads TGCGCCAGCAGCTTGGGACAGGGGGCTCAGCCCCAGCATTTT.

The chain employs TRBV5-4 and TRBJ2-2, with unresolved D. The CDR3 sequence is 13 residues long. Germline V CDR1 and CDR2: SGHNT, YYREEE (reference sequence). The V end was cut by 4 bases, the J end by 3 bases, with 7 bases between. The CDR3 sequence is CASSQAYTGELFF. The CDR3 region has the DNA TGTGCCAGCAGCCAGGCGTACACCGGGGAGCTGTTTTTT.

The chain employs TRBV7-3 and TRBJ1-1; no clear D gene. The CDR3 has 16 amino acids. V shed 2 bases and J shed 3 bases, with 16 bases lying between them. The germline V gene encodes CDR1 SGHTA and CDR2 FQGTGA. For the CDR3, the DNA is TGTGCCAGCAGCTTATCGGCGTACAGTGAATACACTGAAGCTTTCTTT. Translated, it gives CASSLSAYSEYTEAFF.

This rearrangement joins TRBV6-5 to TRBJ2-1; 8 bases are a match to TRBD2. After removal of 8 bases from V and 1 base from J, the junction contained 4 bases not matched to a gene. Germline V gene data show CDR1 as MNHEY and CDR2 as SVGAGI. The CDR3 is made up of 14 amino acids. CDR3 coding DNA: TGTGCCAGCCTTCGGGGGGGTTCCTACAATGAGCAGTTCTTC. Translating gives CASLRGGSYNEQFF.

J is TRBJ2-6 and V is TRBV10-3; unclear D gene. The length of the CDR3 is 16 residues. The V gene lost 0 bases and the J gene lost 0 bases, with 6 bases spanning the gap. CDR1 is ENHRY, CDR2 SYGVKD, per germline. CDR3 in DNA: TGTGCCATCAGTGAGTCGGTGAGCTCTGGGGCCAACGTCCTGACTTTC. This sequence encodes CAISESVSSGANVLTF.